This TCR beta chain was recorded in a study of blood T cell repertoires in COVID-19. Study-wide context: The United States, Italy and Spain supplied acute and convalescent COVID-19 samples. The cDNA or gDNA used as material had been derived from T cells, B-cell-depleted T cells, or PBMCs.

Method: immunoSEQ multiplex PCR; TCRdb's copy keeps in-frame clones and lacks some. Here the sample spans about 10,000 clones, about 89% being singletons. Looked up from germline, CDR1 is SNHLY and CDR2 is FYNNEI. The CDR3 totals 16 residues. Trimming removed 7 bases from V and 4 bases from J, with 23 bases in between. Sequenced material: peripheral blood. The chain recombines TRBV2 with TRBJ2-7; a possible D gene is TRBD1 (6 bases). The sequence came from a human donor in a cohort sampled during active COVID-19. The CDR3 here is CASTRDTVSAFYEQYF. CDR3 nucleotide sequence: TGTGCCAGCACAAGGGACACTGTCAGCGCATTTTACGAGCAGTACTTC. The full variable domain, completed using reference TRBV2 and TRBJ2-7, is EPEVTQTPSHQVTQMGQEVILRCVPISNHLYFYWYRQILGQKVEFLVSFYNNEISEKSEIFDDQFSVERPDGSNFTLKIRSTKLEDSAMYFCASTRDTVSAFYEQYFGPGTRLTVT.